What follows is one T cell receptor beta chain and its context. Its antigen is still unknown. The data are from a study of cytomegalovirus exposure and HLA in healthy donors. Assay: immunoSEQ multiplex PCR; the TCRdb copy retains only in-frame clones and omits some. The table lists under 200,000 clones, less than 90% of them singletons. Whole-study results and caveats: The authors enumerated some 160 TCR beta chains as linked to cytomegalovirus.

V gave up 8 bases and J gave up 1 base, with 11 bases separating them. This CDR3 has 13 residues. Germline loops: CDR1 MNHEY, CDR2 SVGAGI. This sequence was found in a woman aged 25 to 45 in good health and CMV-seronegative. The source material was PBMCs. J is TRBJ2-5 and V is TRBV6-5, with a weak D call TRBD2 (6 bases). The CDR3 sequence: CASRPAGQETQYF. The CDR3, as DNA: TGTGCCAGCCGCCCAGCGGGCCAAGAGACCCAGTACTTC.